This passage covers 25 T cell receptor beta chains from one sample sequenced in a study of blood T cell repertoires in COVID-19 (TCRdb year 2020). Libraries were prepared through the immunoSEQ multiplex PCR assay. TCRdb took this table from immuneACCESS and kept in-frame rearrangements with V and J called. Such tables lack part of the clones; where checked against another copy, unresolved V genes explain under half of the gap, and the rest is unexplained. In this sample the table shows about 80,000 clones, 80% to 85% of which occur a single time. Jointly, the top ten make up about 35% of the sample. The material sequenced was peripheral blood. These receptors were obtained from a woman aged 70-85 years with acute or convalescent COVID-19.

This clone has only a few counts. CDR3: CASSSVAGYSTGELFF. DNA for the CDR3: TGCGCCAGCAGCTCCGTAGCGGGATATAGCACCGGGGAGCTGTTTTTT. The V call is TRBV5-1, the J call TRBJ2-2; 8 nucleotides line up with TRBD2. V shed 3 bases, J shed 4 bases, and the junction held 8 bases outside the gene matches. CDR1 is SGHRS, CDR2 YFSETQ, per germline. The CDR3 length is 16 residues.

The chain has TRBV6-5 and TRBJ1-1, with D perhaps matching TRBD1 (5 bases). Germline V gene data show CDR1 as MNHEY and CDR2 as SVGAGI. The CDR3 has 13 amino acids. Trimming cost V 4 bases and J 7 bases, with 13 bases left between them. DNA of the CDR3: TGTGCCAGCAGTTCCTTCGGCCAGGGTGAAGCTTTCTTT. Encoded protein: CASSSFGQGEAFF.

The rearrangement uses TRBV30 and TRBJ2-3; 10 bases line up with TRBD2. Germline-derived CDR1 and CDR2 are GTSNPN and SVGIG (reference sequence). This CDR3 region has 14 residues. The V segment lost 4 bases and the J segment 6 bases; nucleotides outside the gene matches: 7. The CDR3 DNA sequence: TGTGCCTGGAACCCTAGCGGGAGTGGGGATACGCAGTATTTT. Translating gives CAWNPSGSGDTQYF.

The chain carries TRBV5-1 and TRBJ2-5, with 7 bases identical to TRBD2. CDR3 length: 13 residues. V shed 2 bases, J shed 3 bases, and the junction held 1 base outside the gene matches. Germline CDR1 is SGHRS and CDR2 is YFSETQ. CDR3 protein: CASSFAGEETQYF. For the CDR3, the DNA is TGCGCCAGCAGCTTTGCGGGAGAAGAGACCCAGTACTTC.

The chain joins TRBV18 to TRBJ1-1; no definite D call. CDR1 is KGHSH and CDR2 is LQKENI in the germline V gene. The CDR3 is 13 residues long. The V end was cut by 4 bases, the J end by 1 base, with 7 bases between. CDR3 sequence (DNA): TGTGCCAGCTCACTCGCAGGGAACACTGAAGCTTTCTTT. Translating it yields CASSLAGNTEAFF.

The CDR3 sequence: CAIKGGSTEAFF. As DNA, the CDR3 is TGTGCCATCAAAGGGGGAAGCACTGAAGCTTTCTTT. This chain uses TRBV10-3 with TRBJ1-1; TRBD1 might be the D (6 bases). Germline loops: CDR1 ENHRY, CDR2 SYGVKD. The CDR3 is 12 amino acids. The V and J ends lost 7 bases and 4 bases respectively, with 10 bases between them.

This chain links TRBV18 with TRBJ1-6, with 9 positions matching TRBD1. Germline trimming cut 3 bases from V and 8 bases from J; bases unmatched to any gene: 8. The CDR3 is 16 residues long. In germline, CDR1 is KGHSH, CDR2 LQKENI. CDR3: CASSPVETGGYSPLHF. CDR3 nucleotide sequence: TGTGCCAGCTCACCGGTGGAGACAGGGGGATATTCACCCCTCCACTTT.

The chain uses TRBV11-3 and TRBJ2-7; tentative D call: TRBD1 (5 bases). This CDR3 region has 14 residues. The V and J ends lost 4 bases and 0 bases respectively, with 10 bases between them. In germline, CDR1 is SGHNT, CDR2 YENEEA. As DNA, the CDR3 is TGTGCCAGCAGCTCCGGAAGGGGCTCCTACGAGCAGTACTTC. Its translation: CASSSGRGSYEQYF.

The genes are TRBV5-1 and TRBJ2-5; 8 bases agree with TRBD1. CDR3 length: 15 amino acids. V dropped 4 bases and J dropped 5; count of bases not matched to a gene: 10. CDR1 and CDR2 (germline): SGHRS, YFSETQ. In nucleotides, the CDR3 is TGCGCCAGCAGCCACGGACAGGGCGGCGGGGAGACCCAGTACTTC. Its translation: CASSHGQGGGETQYF.

CDR3 nucleotide sequence: TGTGCCAGTAGGCCAAACGACAGGGTCCAAGAGACCCAGTACTTC. This sequence encodes CASRPNDRVQETQYF. The chain is built from TRBV19 and TRBJ2-5; TRBD1 aligns across 7 bases. The CDR3 sequence is 15 residues long. Per germline, CDR1 LNHDA and CDR2 SQIVND (reference sequence). V was pared by 6 bases and J by 1 base, with 8 bases of the junction left unmatched. Full variable domain (rest looked up from reference TRBV19 and TRBJ2-5): DGGITQSPKYLFRKEGQNVTLSCEQNLNHDAMYWYRQDPGQGLRLIYYSQIVNDFQKGDIAEGYSVSREKKESFPLTVTSAQKNPTAFYLCASRPNDRVQETQYFGPGTRLLVL.

DNA of the CDR3: TGTGCCAGCAGCCAAGACCAGGTTCAAGAGACCCAGTACTTC. This sequence encodes CASSQDQVQETQYF. This rearrangement joins TRBV3-1 (or the pseudogene TRBV3-2) to TRBJ2-5; D gene uncertain. Germline V lookup: CDR1 LGHDT, CDR2 YNNKEL (reference sequence). V lost 0 bases and J lost 2, with 7 bases in between. There are 14 residues in the CDR3.

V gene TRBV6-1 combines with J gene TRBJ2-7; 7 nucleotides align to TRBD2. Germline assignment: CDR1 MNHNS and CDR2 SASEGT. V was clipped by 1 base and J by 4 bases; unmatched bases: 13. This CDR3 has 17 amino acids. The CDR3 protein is CASSEGPWAGEGYEQYF. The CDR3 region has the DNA TGTGCCAGCAGTGAAGGCCCCTGGGCGGGAGAAGGGTACGAGCAGTACTTC.

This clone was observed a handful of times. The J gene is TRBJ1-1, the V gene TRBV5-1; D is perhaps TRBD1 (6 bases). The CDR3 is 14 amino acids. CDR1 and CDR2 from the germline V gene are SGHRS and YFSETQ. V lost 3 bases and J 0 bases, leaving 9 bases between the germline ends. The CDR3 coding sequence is TGCGCCAGCAGCTCGGGACACATGAACACTGAAGCTTTCTTT. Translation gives CASSSGHMNTEAFF.

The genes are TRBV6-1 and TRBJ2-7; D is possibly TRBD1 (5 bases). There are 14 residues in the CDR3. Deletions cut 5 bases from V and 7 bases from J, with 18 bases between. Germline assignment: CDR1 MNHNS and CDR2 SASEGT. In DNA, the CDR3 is TGTGCCAGCAGTTTTTCCGCAGGGATAAAAGAGCAGTACTTC. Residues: CASSFSAGIKEQYF.

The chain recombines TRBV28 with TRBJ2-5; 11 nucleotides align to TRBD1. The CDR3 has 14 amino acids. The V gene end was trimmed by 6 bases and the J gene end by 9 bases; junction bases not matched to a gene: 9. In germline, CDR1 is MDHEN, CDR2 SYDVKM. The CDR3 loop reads CASSPPLGQGAQYF. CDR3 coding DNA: TGTGCCAGCAGCCCCCCGCTGGGACAGGGGGCCCAGTACTTC.

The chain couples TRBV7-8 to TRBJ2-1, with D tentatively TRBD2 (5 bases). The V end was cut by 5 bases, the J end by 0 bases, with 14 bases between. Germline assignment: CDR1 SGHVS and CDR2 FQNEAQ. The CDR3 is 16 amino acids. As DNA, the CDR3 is TGTGCCAGCAGCACCATGCGGGTTCGCTCCTACAATGAGCAGTTCTTC. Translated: CASSTMRVRSYNEQFF.

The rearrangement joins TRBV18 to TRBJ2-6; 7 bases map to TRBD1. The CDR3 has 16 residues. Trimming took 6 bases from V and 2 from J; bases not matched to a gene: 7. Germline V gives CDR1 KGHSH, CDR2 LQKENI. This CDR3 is CASSPNQGAGANVLTF. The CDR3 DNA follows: TGTGCCAGCTCGCCCAACCAGGGGGCTGGGGCCAACGTCCTGACTTTC. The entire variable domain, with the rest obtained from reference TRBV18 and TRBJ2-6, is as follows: NAGVMQNPRHLVRRRGQEARLRCSPMKGHSHVYWYRQLPEEGLKFMVYLQKENIIDESGMPKERFSAEFPKEGPSILRIQQVVRGDSAAYFCASSPNQGAGANVLTFGAGSRLTVL.

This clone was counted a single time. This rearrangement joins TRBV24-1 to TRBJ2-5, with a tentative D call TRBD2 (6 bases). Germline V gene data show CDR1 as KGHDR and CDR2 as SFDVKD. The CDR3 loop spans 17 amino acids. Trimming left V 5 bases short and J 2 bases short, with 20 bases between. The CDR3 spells CATSGTLGGLAQETQYF. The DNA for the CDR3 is TGTGCCACCAGTGGGACCCTTGGGGGACTGGCACAAGAGACCCAGTACTTC.

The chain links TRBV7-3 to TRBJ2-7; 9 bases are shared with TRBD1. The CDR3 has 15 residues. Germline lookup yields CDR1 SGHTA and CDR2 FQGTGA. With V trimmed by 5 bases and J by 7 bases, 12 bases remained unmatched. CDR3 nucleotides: TGTGCCAGCAGCCCCACCGGGACAGGGATGGGGGAGCAGTACTTC. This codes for CASSPTGTGMGEQYF.

The CDR3 DNA reads as TGTGCCAGCAGTCTACTAGCGGGAGAATCGGTTTCCTACAATGAGCAGTTCTTC. Translation: CASSLLAGESVSYNEQFF. The chain uses TRBV6-6 and TRBJ2-1, with TRBD2 identical over 11 bases. This CDR3 region has 18 residues. V shed 5 bases and J 1 base; nucleotides not matched to a gene: 10. Per germline, CDR1 MNHNY and CDR2 SVGAGI (reference sequence).

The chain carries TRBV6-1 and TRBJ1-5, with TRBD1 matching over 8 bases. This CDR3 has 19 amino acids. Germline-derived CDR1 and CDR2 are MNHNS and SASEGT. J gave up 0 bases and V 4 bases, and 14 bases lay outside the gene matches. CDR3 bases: TGTGCCAGCAGTGTACTAGACAGGGGATTTTCTCATAGCAATCAGCCCCAGCATTTT. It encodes CASSVLDRGFSHSNQPQHF.

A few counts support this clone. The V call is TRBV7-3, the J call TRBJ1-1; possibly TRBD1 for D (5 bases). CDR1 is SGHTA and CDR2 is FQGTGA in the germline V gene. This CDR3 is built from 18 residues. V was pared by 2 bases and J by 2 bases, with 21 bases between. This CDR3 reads CASSLQGAGKGFNTEAFF. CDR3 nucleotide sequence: TGTGCCAGCAGCTTACAAGGCGCAGGGAAGGGTTTTAACACTGAAGCTTTCTTT.

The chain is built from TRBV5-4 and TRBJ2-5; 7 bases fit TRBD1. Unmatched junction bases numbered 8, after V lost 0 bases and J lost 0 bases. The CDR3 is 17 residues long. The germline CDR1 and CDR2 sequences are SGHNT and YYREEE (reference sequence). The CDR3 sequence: CASSLELGTANQETQYF. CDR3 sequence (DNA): TGTGCCAGCAGCTTGGAATTGGGGACAGCTAACCAAGAGACCCAGTACTTC. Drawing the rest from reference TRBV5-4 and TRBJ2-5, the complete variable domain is ETGVTQSPTHLIKTRGQQVTLRCSSQSGHNTVSWYQQALGQGPQFIFQYYREEENGRGNFPPRFSGLQFPNYSSELNVNALELDDSALYLCASSLELGTANQETQYFGPGTRLLVL.

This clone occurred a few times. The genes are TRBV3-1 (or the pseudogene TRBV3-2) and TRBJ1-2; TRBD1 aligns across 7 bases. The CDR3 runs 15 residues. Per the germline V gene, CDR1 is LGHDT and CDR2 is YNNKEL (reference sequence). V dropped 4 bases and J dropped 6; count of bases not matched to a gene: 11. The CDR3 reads CASSPTPTGRDGYTF. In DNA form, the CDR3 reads TGTGCCAGCAGCCCGACCCCGACAGGGCGAGATGGCTACACCTTC.

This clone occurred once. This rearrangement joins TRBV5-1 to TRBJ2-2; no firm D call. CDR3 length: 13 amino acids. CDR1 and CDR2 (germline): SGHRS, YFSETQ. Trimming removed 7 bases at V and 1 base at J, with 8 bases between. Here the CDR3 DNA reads TGCGCCAGCGGGCTTTGGAACACCGGGGAGCTGTTTTTT. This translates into CASGLWNTGELFF.